This T cell receptor (beta chain) was identified during a study of T cell changes during pregnancy in multiple sclerosis (dated by TCRdb to about 2019). Notes on the research overall: Changes in the T cell repertoire over the course of pregnancy were examined in this study in women with multiple sclerosis.

With regard to this clone: What antigen it recognizes has not been identified. No qualities accompany the bases; no much larger clone lies one base away.

The germline ends are 9 bases apart after V is trimmed by 1 base and J by 5 bases. From the cysteine through the phenylalanine, the CDR3 covers 13 amino acids. Just CDR3 DNA is preserved here, 39 bases in frame from base 1. The CDR1 and CDR2 encoded by the germline V gene (reference sequence) are SEHNR and FQNEAQ. Library prep was done by the immunoSEQ multiplex PCR assay. The table was pulled from immuneACCESS by TCRdb, which kept in-frame rearrangements only. Such tables lose some clones; where checked, under half of the loss comes from unresolved V genes, and the rest has no known cause. The sample table holds around 24,000 clones, of which 86% were seen once. The top ten clonotypes cover around 8% of the sample.

This sequence was found in a female donor in good health, enrolled as a control in a pregnancy study. Recombination connected TRBV7-9 to TRBJ2-7; the D gene remains uncertain. This sample comprised CD8+ T cells from peripheral blood mononuclear cells, obtained in the first trimester of pregnancy. The nucleotide sequence reads TGTGCCAGCAGCTTAGAATACGAGGACGAGCAGTACTTC. It codes for CASSLEYEDEQYF.